This TCR beta chain was obtained from a study of technical replicates of blood from several donors. The CDR3 has 15 amino acids. The V gene lost 7 bases and the J gene lost 0 bases, with 13 bases spanning the gap. Germline V gene sequence: CDR1 SGDLS, CDR2 YYNGEE. Profiled with immunoSEQ multiplex PCR; TCRdb holds only in-frame clones, not every one. The data contain 65,000 to 80,000 clones, 98% of them singletons. The chain uses TRBV9 and TRBJ2-2; possible D gene TRBD2, 6 bases. Sequenced material: T cells isolated from PBMCs. The source of this sequence is a human donor in good health. CDR3 sequence reads: CASAGRSPNTGELFF. The CDR3 DNA follows: TGTGCCAGCGCGGGGAGGTCTCCGAACACCGGGGAGCTGTTTTTT.